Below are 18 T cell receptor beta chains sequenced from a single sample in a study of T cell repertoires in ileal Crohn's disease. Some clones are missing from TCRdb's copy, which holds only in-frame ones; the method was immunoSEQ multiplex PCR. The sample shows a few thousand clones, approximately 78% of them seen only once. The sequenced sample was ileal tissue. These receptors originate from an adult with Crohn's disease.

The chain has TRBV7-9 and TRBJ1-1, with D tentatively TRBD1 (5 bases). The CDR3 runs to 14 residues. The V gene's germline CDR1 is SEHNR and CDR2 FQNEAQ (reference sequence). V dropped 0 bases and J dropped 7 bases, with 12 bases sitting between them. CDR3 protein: CASSLASAGGEAFF. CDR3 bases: TGTGCCAGCAGCTTAGCCTCCGCGGGGGGTGAAGCTTTCTTT.

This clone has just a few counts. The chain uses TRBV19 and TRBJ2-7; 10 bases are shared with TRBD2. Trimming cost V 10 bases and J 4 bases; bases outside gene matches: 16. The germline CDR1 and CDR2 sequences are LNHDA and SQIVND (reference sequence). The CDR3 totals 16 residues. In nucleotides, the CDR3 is TGTGCCACCAAGATGGCGAGCGGGGGGGCCACGTACGAGCAGTACTTC. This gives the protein CATKMASGGATYEQYF.

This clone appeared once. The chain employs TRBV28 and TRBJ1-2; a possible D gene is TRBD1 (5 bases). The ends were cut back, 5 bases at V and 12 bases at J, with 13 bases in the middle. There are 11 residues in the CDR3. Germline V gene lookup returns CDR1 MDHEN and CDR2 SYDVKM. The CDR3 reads CASSLQGVNTF. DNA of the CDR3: TGTGCCAGCAGTCTCCAGGGCGTGAACACCTTC.

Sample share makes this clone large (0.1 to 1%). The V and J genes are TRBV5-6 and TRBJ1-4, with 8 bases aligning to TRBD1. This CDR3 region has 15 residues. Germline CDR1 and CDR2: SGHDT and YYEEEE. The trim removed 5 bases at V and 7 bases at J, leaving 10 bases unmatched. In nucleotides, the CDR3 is TGTGCCAGCAGTCGGGCCGGGACAGGTGCTGAAAAACTGTTTTTT. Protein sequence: CASSRAGTGAEKLFF.

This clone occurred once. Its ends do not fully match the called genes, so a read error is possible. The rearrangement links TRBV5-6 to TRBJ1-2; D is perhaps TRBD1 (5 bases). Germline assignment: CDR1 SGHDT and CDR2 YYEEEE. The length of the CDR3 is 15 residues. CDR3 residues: CASSLPWGEGYGCTF. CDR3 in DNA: TGTGCCAGCAGCCTCCCCTGGGGGGAGGGCTATGGCTGCACCTTC.

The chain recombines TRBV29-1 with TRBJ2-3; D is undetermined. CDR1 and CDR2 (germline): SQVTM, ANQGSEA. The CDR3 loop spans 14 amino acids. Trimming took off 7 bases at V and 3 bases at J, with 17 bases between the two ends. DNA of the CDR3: TGCAGCGGAGCAACAGCTTCTGAGACAGATACGCAGTATTTT. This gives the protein CSGATASETDTQYF.

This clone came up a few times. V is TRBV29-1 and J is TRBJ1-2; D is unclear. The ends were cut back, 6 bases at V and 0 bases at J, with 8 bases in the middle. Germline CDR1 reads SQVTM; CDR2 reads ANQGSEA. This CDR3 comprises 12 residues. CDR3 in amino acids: CSVPTPNYGYTF. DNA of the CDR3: TGCAGCGTGCCGACACCTAACTATGGCTACACCTTC.

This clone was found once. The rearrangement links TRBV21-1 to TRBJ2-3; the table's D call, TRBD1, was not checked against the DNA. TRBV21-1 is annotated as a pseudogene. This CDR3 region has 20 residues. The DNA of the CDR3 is TGTGCCAGCAGCAAAGCAGGCGTCTCGGACACCAGTACAGATTCAGATACGCAGTATTTT. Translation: CASSKAGVSDTSTDSDTQYF.

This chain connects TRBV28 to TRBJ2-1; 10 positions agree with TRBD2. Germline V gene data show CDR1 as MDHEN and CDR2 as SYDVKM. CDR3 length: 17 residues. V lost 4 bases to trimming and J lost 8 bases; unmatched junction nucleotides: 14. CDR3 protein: CASSSYSGGTINYEQFF. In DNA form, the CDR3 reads TGTGCCAGCAGTTCTTATAGCGGGGGGACTATTAACTATGAGCAGTTCTTC.

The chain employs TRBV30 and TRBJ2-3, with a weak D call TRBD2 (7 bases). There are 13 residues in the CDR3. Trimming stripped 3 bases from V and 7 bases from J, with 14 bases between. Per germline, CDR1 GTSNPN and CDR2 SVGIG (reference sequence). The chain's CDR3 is CAWRSGGPNTQYF. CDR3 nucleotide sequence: TGTGCCTGGAGATCGGGGGGCCCGAATACGCAGTATTTT.

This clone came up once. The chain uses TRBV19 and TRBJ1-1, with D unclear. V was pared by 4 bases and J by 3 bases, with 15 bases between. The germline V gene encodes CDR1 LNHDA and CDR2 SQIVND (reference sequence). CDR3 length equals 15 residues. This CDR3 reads CASSRPTTRHTEAFF. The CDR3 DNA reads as TGTGCCAGTAGTAGACCGACAACCCGGCACACTGAAGCTTTCTTT.

For the CDR3, the DNA is TGTGCCAGCAGGGGCGGGGGGGCCCACGAGCAGTACTTC. Its protein is CASRGGGAHEQYF. The chain carries TRBV6-5 and TRBJ2-5, with TRBD2 matching 9 bases. With the DNA end fitting TRBJ2-7 better, the J assignment may be wrong. The germline CDR1 and CDR2 sequences are MNHEY and SVGAGI. This CDR3 is built from 13 residues.

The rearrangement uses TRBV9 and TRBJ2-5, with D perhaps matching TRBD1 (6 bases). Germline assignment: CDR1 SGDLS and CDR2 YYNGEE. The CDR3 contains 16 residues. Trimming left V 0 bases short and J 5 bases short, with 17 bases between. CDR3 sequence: CASSVGAGQNWETQYF. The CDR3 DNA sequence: TGTGCCAGCAGCGTAGGGGCCGGACAGAACTGGGAGACCCAGTACTTC. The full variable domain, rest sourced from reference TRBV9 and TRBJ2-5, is DSGVTQTPKHLITATGQRVTLRCSPRSGDLSVYWYQQSLDQGLQFLIQYYNGEERAKGNILERFSAQQFPDLHSELNLSSLELGDSALYFCASSVGAGQNWETQYFGPGTRLLVL.

DNA for the CDR3: TGTGCCAGCAGTTACCGGCGGGGTGCCACAGATACGCAGTATTTT. This translates into CASSYRRGATDTQYF. This chain joins TRBV6-6 and TRBJ2-3, with D tentatively TRBD2 (6 bases). Germline assignment: CDR1 MNHNY and CDR2 SVGAGI (reference sequence). The V end lost 2 bases, the J end lost 2 bases, and 11 bases lay between the germline ends. CDR3 length: 15 residues.

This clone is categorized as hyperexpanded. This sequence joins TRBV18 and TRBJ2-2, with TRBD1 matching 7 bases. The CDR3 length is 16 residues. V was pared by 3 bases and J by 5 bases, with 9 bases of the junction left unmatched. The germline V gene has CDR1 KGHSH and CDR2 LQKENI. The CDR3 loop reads CASSPEMDRRTGELFF. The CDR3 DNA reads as TGTGCCAGCTCACCCGAGATGGACAGGAGGACCGGGGAGCTGTTTTTT. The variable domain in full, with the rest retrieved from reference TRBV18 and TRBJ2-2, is NAGVMQNPRHLVRRRGQEARLRCSPMKGHSHVYWYRQLPEEGLKFMVYLQKENIIDESGMPKERFSAEFPKEGPSILRIQQVVRGDSAAYFCASSPEMDRRTGELFFGEGSRLTVL.

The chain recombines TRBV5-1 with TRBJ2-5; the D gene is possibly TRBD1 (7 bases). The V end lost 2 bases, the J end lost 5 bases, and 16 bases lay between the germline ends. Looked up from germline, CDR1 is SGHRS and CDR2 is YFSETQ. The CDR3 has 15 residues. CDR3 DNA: TGCGCCAGCAGCTTCGGGACAGATCGGGAGGAGACCCAGTACTTC. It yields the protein CASSFGTDREETQYF.

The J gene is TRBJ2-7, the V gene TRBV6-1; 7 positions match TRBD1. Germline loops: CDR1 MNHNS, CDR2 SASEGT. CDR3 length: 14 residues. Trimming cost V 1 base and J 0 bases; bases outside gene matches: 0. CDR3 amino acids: CASSEGDSSYEQYF. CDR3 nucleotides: TGTGCCAGCAGTGAAGGGGACAGCTCCTACGAGCAGTACTTC.

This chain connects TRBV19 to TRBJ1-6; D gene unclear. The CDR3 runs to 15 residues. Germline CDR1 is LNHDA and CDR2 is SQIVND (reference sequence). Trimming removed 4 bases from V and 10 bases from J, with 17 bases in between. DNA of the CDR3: TGTGCCAGTAGTAACGGGGTTTATAATTCCTCACCCCTCCACTTT. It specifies CASSNGVYNSSPLHF.